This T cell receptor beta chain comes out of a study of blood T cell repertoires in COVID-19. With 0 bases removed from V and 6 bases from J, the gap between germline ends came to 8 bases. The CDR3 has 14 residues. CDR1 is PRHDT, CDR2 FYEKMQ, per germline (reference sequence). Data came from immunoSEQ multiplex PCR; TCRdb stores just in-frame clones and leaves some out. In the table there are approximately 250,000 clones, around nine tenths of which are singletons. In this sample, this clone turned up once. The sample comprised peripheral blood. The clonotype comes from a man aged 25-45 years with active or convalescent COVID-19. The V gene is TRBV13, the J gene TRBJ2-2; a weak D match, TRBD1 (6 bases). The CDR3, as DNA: TGTGCCAGCAGCTTAGGACAGGGCGCCGGGGAGCTGTTTTTT. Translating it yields CASSLGQGAGELFF.